The T cell receptor (beta chain) under discussion was sequenced for a study of cytomegalovirus exposure and HLA in healthy donors. Some clones are missing from TCRdb's copy, which holds only in-frame ones; the method was immunoSEQ multiplex PCR. The repertoire consists of approximately 160,000 clones, with around nine tenths occurring once and the leading ten covering 2.5% to 4%. With 6 bases removed from V and 2 bases from J, the gap between germline ends came to 12 bases. CDR1 is WNHNN, CDR2 SYGVQD, per germline (reference sequence). This CDR3 is built from 14 residues. The sequence derives from a young woman in good health and CMV-seropositive. The chain employs TRBV10-1 and TRBJ2-3; a possible D gene is TRBD2 (5 bases). Sequenced material: PBMCs. CDR3 coding DNA: TGCGCCAGCAGACCGGACTTTGTCACAGATACGCAGTATTTT. It specifies CASRPDFVTDTQYF.